This TCR beta chain was observed in a study of blood T cell repertoires in COVID-19. Looking at the study overall: Sample material is recorded as cDNA or gDNA derived from T cells, B-cell-depleted T cells, or PBMCs.

The germline gives CDR1 SGHRS, CDR2 YFSETQ. V dropped 0 bases and J dropped 1 base, with 4 bases sitting between them. The CDR3 has 13 residues. Per the original data handling: Amplification of reference gene primers provided the estimated nucleated cell counts. The repertoire was sequenced with immunoSEQ multiplex PCR; TCRdb's copy has only in-frame clones and lacks some. D and trimming come from the DNA, and the V and J calls and clone size come from that table. The table records about 200,000 clones, around 83% of them present only once. This clonotype was sampled from a human donor in a cohort sampled during active COVID-19. The chain employs TRBV5-1 and TRBJ1-2; no clear D gene. Specimen: peripheral blood. The CDR3 sequence is CASSLGGNYGYTF. CDR3 sequence (DNA): TGCGCCAGCAGCTTGGGAGGTAACTATGGCTACACCTTC. Based on the CDR3 plus reference TRBV5-1 and TRBJ1-2, the full variable domain is KAGVTQTPRYLIKTRGQQVTLSCSPISGHRSVSWYQQTPGQGLQFLFEYFSETQRNKGNFPGRFSGRQFSNSRSEMNVSTLELGDSALYLCASSLGGNYGYTFGSGTRLTVV.